Included here is one T cell receptor (beta chain) sequence, with context. Its antigen is undetermined. The sample belongs to a study of blood T cells in healthy people across ages. Broader study findings: The study found TCR beta diversity correlated strongly with naive T cell percentage. It was held that the diversity estimates obtained from one million T cells were underestimates.

Together with a sample-barcoded 5' primer, a J-beta primer mix was included in a second PCR lasting about 7 to 11 cycles. Each cDNA molecule was tagged by a template-switch adaptor that had 12 random nucleotides. TCRdb re-called the 5' RACE reads through MiXCR, storing one row per CDR3 protein. The data contain under 2,000,000 distinct CDR3 sequences, 49% of them seen just once; the ten biggest clones take up roughly 2%. This sequence was found in a woman in her thirties or forties in good health. Sequencing was carried out using blood.

CDR3 nucleotides: TGTGCCAGCAGCTTGGGGGTCTTCCCAGATACGCAGTATTTT. Encoded protein: CASSLGVFPDTQYF. The V call is TRBV5-5, the J call TRBJ2-3; no reliable D call. Trimming left V 0 bases short and J 4 bases short, with 9 bases between. The V gene's germline CDR1 is SGHKS and CDR2 YYEKEE (reference sequence). This CDR3 has 14 residues.